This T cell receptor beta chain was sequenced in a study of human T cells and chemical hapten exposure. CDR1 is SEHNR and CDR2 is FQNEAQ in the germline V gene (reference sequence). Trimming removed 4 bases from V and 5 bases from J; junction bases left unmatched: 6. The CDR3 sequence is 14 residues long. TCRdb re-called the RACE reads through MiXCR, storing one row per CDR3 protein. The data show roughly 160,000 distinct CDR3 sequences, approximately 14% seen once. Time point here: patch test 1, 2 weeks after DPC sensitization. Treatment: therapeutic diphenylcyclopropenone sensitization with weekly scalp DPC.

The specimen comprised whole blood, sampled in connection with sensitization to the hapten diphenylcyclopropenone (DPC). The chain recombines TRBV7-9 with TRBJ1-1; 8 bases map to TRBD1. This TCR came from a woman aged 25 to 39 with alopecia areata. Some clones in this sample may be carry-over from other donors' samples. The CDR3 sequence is CASSSWTGRTEAFF. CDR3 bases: TGTGCCAGCAGCTCATGGACAGGGCGAACTGAAGCTTTCTTT.